This T cell receptor (beta chain) stems from a study of shared clonotypes between healthy human individuals (dated by TCRdb to 2018 to 2020). Some background on the complete study: The cohort comprised a couple of women and a few men aged 18 to 49 years. To estimate repertoire size and how much clonotypes are shared between individuals, the study performed deep sequencing of blood TCR repertoires from a handful of healthy adults. Libraries were prepared and TCR repertoires were sequenced by different laboratories using diverse techniques, in order to increase sequencing depth and limit assay-specific biases. Each donor's leukapheresis produced roughly between about 0.9 and 9.5 billion PBMCs.

Details on this clone: Its antigen remains unidentified. This likely came from a read error, as a far larger clone is one base away. Other DNA sequences in this sample translate to the same CDR3.

Measured from the cysteine to the phenylalanine, the CDR3 is 16 residues long. Of all the DNA, just the CDR3 is kept, 48 bases in frame from base 1. CDR1 and CDR2 (GTSNPN, SVGIG) derive from the germline V gene (reference sequence). The donors were healthy, HIV-negative adults who had no recently reported acute infections or vaccinations. Every donor was a Caucasian adult living in Nashville, Tennessee, USA. For unsorted samples, some 100 million PBMCs were counted, and genomic DNA was extracted using the QIAamp DNA Blood Mini kit. Blood was collected by leukapheresis, and PBMCs were isolated by Ficoll-Histopaque density gradient centrifugation and then cryopreserved in liquid nitrogen vapor phase. TCR CDR3 regions were amplified from genomic DNA by multiplex PCR using the deep immunoSEQ assay. For each cell subset, the extracted genomic DNA was distributed evenly across all wells of several immunoSEQ 96-well plates, and each plate served as one replicate. For unsorted PBMC, roughly 330 ng genomic DNA, equal to tens of thousands of T cell genomes, was loaded into each replicate PCR. Unsorted PBMC genomic DNA was sequenced across ten immunoSEQ deep assay plates. Purified libraries were measured with a Qubit 3.0 fluorometer, size-checked on a Bioanalyzer 2100, and measured again with the KAPA Library Quantification kit. Each immunoSEQ 96-well plate was sequenced on its own single-read 150-cycle Illumina NextSeq 550 flow cell. The published analysis was carried out like this. The immunoSEQ output contained only junctional sequences without quality scores, so filtering could not match that applied to full-length reads. Sequences were annotated with PyIR, a Python wrapper for IgBLAST v1.9, using IMGT germline references to assign V/J genes and CDR3. Reads were removed for weak V/J assignments (E-value above 1e-6), missing CDR3, stop codons, out-of-frame junctions, or ambiguous translated residues. V3J clonotypes were defined as sequences sharing an identical inferred V gene, J gene, and CDR3 amino acid sequence. Percentage overlap between repertoires was calculated by dividing the number of shared unique clonotypes by the size of the smaller repertoire. Three approaches were used to assess repertoire richness: RTK rarefaction, the Chao1 estimator, and Recon v2.1 estimates of unobserved clonotypes. Held by TCRdb, this immuneACCESS table contains in-frame sequences only and omits some clones. Under half of the omission traces to an unresolved V gene where checked; the cause of the rest is unknown. Clone size and the V and J calls come from that table; the DNA yielded D and trimming. In this sample the table shows 470,000 or so clones, over 75% of which occur a single time. The leading ten clones occupy roughly 13% of the sample.

General findings and caveats noted by the study authors: Only blood was sampled, and tissue TCR repertoires likely differ from those in blood. Pairwise subsampling indicated that sequencing depth was expected to affect the degree of clonotype sharing among donors. The genetic and exposure-history diversity represented was limited by the small number of donors.

The origin of this receptor is a woman in her 40s in good health. Some clones in this sample may be carry-over from other donors' samples. The source material was PBMCs. Here the chain combines TRBV30 and TRBJ2-2, and possibly TRBD1, on 6 matching bases. The DNA reads as follows: TGTGCCTGGCGACGCGGAGGACAGAGGAACACCGGGGAGTTGTTTTTT. It encodes CAWRRGGQRNTGELFF.